The clone carrying this TCR beta chain was seen once. Its antigen is as yet unknown. This specimen comes from a study of T cell repertoires in cytomegalovirus infection. Study results and limitations: HLA-C-restricted CMV clonotypes gave the most frequent clonotype in two of eight donors.

CDR3 length: 14 amino acids. CDR1 and CDR2 from the germline V gene are MNHEY and SMNVEV (reference sequence). The J segment lost 8 bases and the V segment lost 4 bases, leaving 7 bases of the junction unmatched. A single record per CDR3 protein comes from TCRdb applying MiXCR to the reads. Among roughly 350,000 distinct CDR3 sequences listed, nearly 35% were seen once. The V gene is TRBV27, the J gene TRBJ1-2, with 10 bases matching TRBD1. This specimen consisted of cultured PBMCs, obtained from culture after CMV antigen stimulation. This TCR derives from a human donor in good health (CMV status not recorded). Some clones in this sample may be carry-over from other donors' samples. The DNA for the CDR3 is TGTGCCAGCAGTTGGGGACAGGGGCTAGGGGGCTACACCTTC. This gives the protein CASSWGQGLGGYTF.